This TCR beta chain was identified during a study of T cell responses to AZD1222 COVID-19 vaccine. Method: immunoSEQ multiplex PCR; TCRdb's copy keeps in-frame clones and lacks some. The sample has 80,000 or so clones; more than 60% are singletons. Germline-derived CDR1 and CDR2 are MNHEY and SVGAGI. V was trimmed by 5 bases and J by 7 bases, leaving 12 bases between them. The length of the CDR3 is 13 residues. The sample consisted of peripheral blood, taken 28 days after the second dose of the MenACWY control vaccine. This TCR was sampled from an adult who received the MenACWY meningococcal vaccine as a control. The chain recombines TRBV6-5 with TRBJ1-5; TRBD1 is a possible D gene (5 bases). Written as DNA, the CDR3 is TGTGCCAGCAGTCAGAGTCAGGGCCAGCCCCAGCATTTT. It codes for CASSQSQGQPQHF.